Listed below are T cell receptor beta chains from one sample, sequenced in a study of T cells of healthy individuals. From the 5' RACE reads, TCRdb called clonotypes with MiXCR, one entry per CDR3 protein. Among around 100,000 distinct CDR3 sequences listed, around 17% were seen once. The receptors here all came from a human donor in good health. Each CDR3 is given with its conserved first and last residue. A D gene is named only where the DNA matches it firmly. A clone size is listed for some rows: how often the clone was seen (once, few, many), or a class if it is expanded.

V gene	J gene	D gene	clone size	CDR3 DNA	CDR3 protein
TRBV28	TRBJ1-6	-	-	TGTGCCAGCAGCCGCGACACTTCACCCCTCCACTTT	CASSRDTSPLHF
TRBV6-2/TRBV6-3	TRBJ2-5	TRBD1	few	TGTGCCAGCAGTCCGGGACAGGGGGCGTGGGAGACCCAGTACTTC	CASSPGQGAWETQYF
TRBV20-1	TRBJ2-5	TRBD2	-	TGCAGTGCTAGCCCAGCTAGCGGGAGGCGGCAAGAGACCCAGTACTTC	CSASPASGRRQETQYF
TRBV7-8	TRBJ1-3	-	once	TGTGCCAGCAGCTTAGGAGAAGGGAACAGCATATATTTT	CASSLGEGNSIYF
TRBV12-3/TRBV12-4	TRBJ1-3	TRBD1	few	TGTGCCAGCAGAGACACAGGGGGCTCTGGAAACACCATATATTTT	CASRDTGGSGNTIYF
TRBV3-1	TRBJ2-7	-	many	TGTGCCAGCAGCCAAATGCCCTTGGGGTATGGGGGCGAGCAGTACTTC	CASSQMPLGYGGEQYF
TRBV4-1	TRBJ2-1	-	few	TGCGCCAGCAGCCAAACAGGCTCCTACAATGAGCAGTTCTTC	CASSQTGSYNEQFF
TRBV20-1	TRBJ2-7	-	many	TGCAGTGCCCTGCCGGGCAGGGACGAGCAGTACTTC	CSALPGRDEQYF
TRBV6-6	TRBJ2-4	TRBD1	-	TGTGCCAGCAGTTACTTCTCAGGGGGCTTAGCCAAAAACATTCAGTACTTC	CASSYFSGGLAKNIQYF
TRBV12-3/TRBV12-4	TRBJ1-5	-	-	TGTGCCAGCAGTCGAGGGACGCACAATCAGCCCCAGCATTTT	CASSRGTHNQPQHF
TRBV20-1	TRBJ2-1	TRBD2	few	TGCAGTGCCCCTAGCGAGGGACTAGCGGGAGGGGTAACCTACAATGAGCAGTTCTTC	CSAPSEGLAGGVTYNEQFF
TRBV24-1	TRBJ2-1	TRBD2	many	TGTGCCACCAGTGAAGGCGGGGGGGCCCACAATGAGCAGTTCTTC	CATSEGGGAHNEQFF
TRBV5-1	TRBJ2-7	-	-	TGCGCCAGCAGCTTGGGGGACTACGAGCAGTACTTC	CASSLGDYEQYF
TRBV14	TRBJ1-3	-	few	TGTGCCAGCAGCCAAGTTTGGGGGGGATCTGGAAACACCATATATTTT	CASSQVWGGSGNTIYF
TRBV18	TRBJ2-2	-	many	TGTGCCAGCTCCCCCACGGGAGCTAACACCGGGGAGCTGTTTTTT	CASSPTGANTGELFF
TRBV20-1	TRBJ2-5	TRBD2	few	TGCAGTGCTAGGATACTAGCGGTGGGGGAGACCCAGTACTTC	CSARILAVGETQYF
TRBV20-1	TRBJ2-7	TRBD1	once	TGCAGTGCTGCTGGACAGGACTCCTACGAGCAGTACTTC	CSAAGQDSYEQYF
TRBV11-2	TRBJ2-6	-	-	TGTGCCAGCAGCTTAGGGGGATTGGGCACCTACTCTGGGGCCAACGTCCTGACTTTC	CASSLGGLGTYSGANVLTF
TRBV7-2	TRBJ2-3	-	-	TGTGCCAGCAGCTTAGAGTCGGCAAAAGATACGCAGTATTTT	CASSLESAKDTQYF
TRBV7-3	TRBJ2-1	TRBD2	many	TGTGCCAGCAGCTTAACGCTAGCGGGAGAGCAGTTCTTC	CASSLTLAGEQFF
TRBV12-3/TRBV12-4	TRBJ2-1	-	-	TGTGCCACCGTAGGCAGCGGGCAGTACAATGAGCAGTTCTTC	CATVGSGQYNEQFF
TRBV7-8	TRBJ2-5	-	many	TGTGCCAGCAGCTTAGGGTTGGCAGATGAGACCCAGTACTTC	CASSLGLADETQYF
TRBV28	TRBJ2-5	-	many	TGTGCCAGCAGTTTAGTGATCAGCCAAGAGACCCAGTACTTC	CASSLVISQETQYF
TRBV20-1	TRBJ2-3	-	-	TGCAGTGCTAGGAGGTCTGGAGTGCACACAGATACGCAGTATTTT	CSARRSGVHTDTQYF
TRBV27	TRBJ1-2	-	-	TGTGCCAGCAGTTTATCGACCGGGACACTTAACTATGGCTACACCTTC	CASSLSTGTLNYGYTF
TRBV6-6	TRBJ2-7	TRBD2	few	TGTGCCAGCAGCCTTAGCGGGGGGGCCTACGAGCAGTACTTC	CASSLSGGAYEQYF
TRBV5-1	TRBJ2-1	TRBD2	many	TGCGCCAGCAGTCCCCTAGCGGGAGCGGGGAATGAGCAGTTCTTC	CASSPLAGAGNEQFF
TRBV7-8	TRBJ2-3	TRBD2	-	TGTGCCACCCTAGCGGGAGGGGCAGATACGCAGTATTTT	CATLAGGADTQYF